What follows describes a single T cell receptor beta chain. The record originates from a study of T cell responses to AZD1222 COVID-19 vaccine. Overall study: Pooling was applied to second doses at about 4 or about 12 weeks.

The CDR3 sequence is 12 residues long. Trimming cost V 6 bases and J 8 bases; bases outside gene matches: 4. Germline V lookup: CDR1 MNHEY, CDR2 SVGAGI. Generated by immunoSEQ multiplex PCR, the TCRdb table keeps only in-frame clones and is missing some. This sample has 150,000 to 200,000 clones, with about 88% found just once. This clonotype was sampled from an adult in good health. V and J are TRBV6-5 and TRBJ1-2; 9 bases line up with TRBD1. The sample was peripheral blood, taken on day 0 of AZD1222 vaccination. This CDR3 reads CASRTGGRGYTF. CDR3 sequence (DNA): TGTGCCAGCAGGACAGGGGGGAGGGGCTACACCTTC.